Sequencing of this T cell receptor (beta chain) was carried out in a study of blood T cell repertoires in COVID-19. Study members were between roughly 18 and 100 years old and lived in approximately 25 US regions. Trimming took off 1 base at V and 3 bases at J, with 15 bases between the two ends. This CDR3 contains 16 residues. Germline CDR1 SGHDN, CDR2 FVKESK. The table lists this clone with a few counts. Some clones are missing from TCRdb's copy, which holds only in-frame ones; the method was immunoSEQ multiplex PCR. In the table there are under 300,000 clones, around 89% of which are singletons. This chain links TRBV14 with TRBJ1-2, with D possibly being TRBD1 (5 bases). The sample comprised PBMCs or T cells enriched from blood (not recorded which). This TCR came from a woman aged 45-65 years who had recovered from COVID-19. The CDR3 protein is CASSQGAGQGYYGYTF. CDR3 nucleotide sequence: TGTGCCAGCAGCCAAGGGGCAGGGCAGGGCTACTATGGCTACACCTTC.